Each of the 10 T cell receptor beta chains below was sequenced from the same sample in a study of spatial heterogeneity in lung cancer (dated by TCRdb to the late 2010s). What the work shows at the level of the full study, not this receptor alone: The number of expanded intratumoral alpha and beta TCRs correlated with the tumor nonsynonymous mutation count.

The time point label, read with the paper, signifies: sample taken at primary tumor resection. Libraries were constructed by 5' RACE. The instrument was a NextSeq 500. TCRdb handled the public reads itself, with Q25 trimming in fastp and clone calling in MiXCR, and kept productive beta chains. Every distinct CDR3 protein forms one entry, paired with its most common genes and DNA. In all, the sample holds approximately 15,000 distinct CDR3 sequences, and 6.2% of those were seen once. 6.8% of the sample is in the top ten clones. Their target antigens are unknown. The specimen comprised lung tumor tissue, sampled at surgery. The receptor set was obtained from a male donor with early-stage non-small cell lung cancer.

Worth noting for this clonotype: This beta chain turned up in a library designed for alpha chains; as an off-target read, its abundance says little. DNA of the CDR3: TGTGCCAGCTCACCACGCCAGGGGCTAGGGGAGCAGTTCTTC. It is translated as CASSPRQGLGEQFF. This chain joins TRBV18 and TRBJ2-1; the D gene is possibly TRBD1 (6 bases). Deletions cut 1 base from V and 10 bases from J, with 14 bases between. This CDR3 has 14 amino acids. Germline values: CDR1 KGHSH, CDR2 LQKENI.

This clonotype was picked up many times. This beta chain is an unintended read in a library built for alpha chains; its size means little. The chain joins TRBV12-3 or TRBV12-4 to TRBJ2-2, with 10 positions matching TRBD2. The CDR3 consists of 14 residues. Trimming took 7 bases from V and 4 from J; bases not matched to a gene: 3. CDR3 sequence reads: CASNVAGGTGELFF. The CDR3 DNA reads TGTGCCAGCAACGTAGCGGGGGGCACCGGGGAGCTGTTTTTT.

In the case of this clonotype: In a library made to pick up alpha chains, this beta chain is a stray read with a size that means little. The J gene is TRBJ2-1, the V gene TRBV10-2; 10 nucleotides match TRBD2. Per germline, CDR1 WSHSY and CDR2 SAAADI. J gave up 5 bases and V 6 bases, and 7 bases lay outside the gene matches. This CDR3 is 15 amino acids long. CDR3: CASRARSGRDNEQFF. CDR3 nucleotide sequence: TGCGCCAGCAGAGCTCGGAGCGGGAGGGACAATGAGCAGTTCTTC.

This clonotype was found many times. The library was built for alpha chains, so this beta chain is an off-target read and its size means little. The CDR3 is CASSPWTGNTGELFF. As DNA, the CDR3 is TGTGCCAGCAGCCCATGGACTGGGAACACCGGGGAGCTGTTTTTT. The chain combines TRBV7-2 with TRBJ2-2; D might be TRBD2 (5 bases). The CDR3 contains 15 residues. Germline V gene data show CDR1 as SGHTA and CDR2 as FQGNSA. V dropped 5 bases and J dropped 1 base, with 11 bases sitting between them.

This clonotype was detected ten times or more. Because the library targeted alpha chains, this beta chain is an off-target read whose size means little. V is TRBV20-1 and J is TRBJ2-7; perhaps TRBD2 as D (5 bases). The CDR3 has 15 amino acids. The germline gives CDR1 DFQATT, CDR2 SNEGSKA (reference sequence). V was pared by 5 bases and J by 2 bases, with 19 bases between. The CDR3 is CSALGALDSTYEQYF. CDR3 nucleotide sequence: TGCAGTGCTCTAGGCGCTTTGGACTCCACCTACGAGCAGTACTTC.

This clonotype showed up many times. Because this beta chain is a stray read in a library intended to capture alpha chains, its abundance should not be given much weight. The V call is TRBV4-1, the J call TRBJ2-5, with 7 bases lining up with TRBD2. This CDR3 region has 14 residues. The junction had 6 bases not matched to a gene; V was cut back by 3 bases and J by 5 bases. CDR1 and CDR2 from the germline V gene are MGHRA and YSYEKL. DNA of the CDR3: TGCGCCAGCAGCCATCGCGGGAGTGGGGAGACCCAGTACTTC. This codes for CASSHRGSGETQYF.

This clonotype was seen repeatedly, ten times or more. As an off-target read in a library built for alpha chains, this beta chain has a frequency of little significance. This chain connects TRBV21-1 to TRBJ2-3; TRBD1, the table's D call, lacks a check against the DNA. TRBV21-1 represents a pseudogene. CDR3 length: 21 residues. CDR3 bases: TGTGCCAGCAGCACCCGGACGGATAAAGGGTCGACCCACAAAAGCACAGATACGCAGTATTTT. Encoded protein: CASSTRTDKGSTHKSTDTQYF.

This clonotype was seen many times. For a library built for alpha chains, this beta chain is a stray read; little rests on its size. The chain has TRBV5-6 and TRBJ2-3, with 7 nucleotides matching TRBD1. V was pared by 4 bases and J by 0 bases, with 8 bases of the junction left unmatched. The CDR3 covers 16 residues. Germline lookup yields CDR1 SGHDT and CDR2 YYEEEE. The CDR3 nucleotides are TGTGCCAGCAGCCCCCGGGACAGCGGCAGCACAGATACGCAGTATTTT. Encoded protein: CASSPRDSGSTDTQYF.

This clonotype was counted at least ten times. This beta chain is off target for a library built for alpha chains, so its abundance means little. The chain uses TRBV12-3 or TRBV12-4 and TRBJ2-1, with a tentative D call TRBD2 (6 bases). The length of the CDR3 is 14 residues. Trimming took 3 bases from V and 4 from J, leaving 10 bases between them. CDR3 region: CASSFRREYNEQFF. In DNA, the CDR3 is TGTGCCAGCAGTTTTCGACGGGAGTACAATGAGCAGTTCTTC.

This clonotype was picked up many times. Little can be read into the size of this beta chain, an off-target read in a library designed for alpha chains. This chain uses TRBV12-3 or TRBV12-4 with TRBJ2-1; D unclear. V was shortened by 3 bases and J by 5 bases, with 8 bases between the two germline ends. The CDR3 runs 13 residues. This CDR3 reads CASSFPYDNEQFF. CDR3 DNA sequence: TGTGCCAGCAGTTTCCCCTATGACAATGAGCAGTTCTTC.